The rows below give T cell receptor beta chains drawn from one sample of a study of CD8 T cells in Susac syndrome. TCRdb analysed the immunoSEQ multiplex PCR reads with MiXCR anew, one entry per CDR3 protein. The top ten hold approximately 0.09% of the sample, which has approximately 180,000 distinct CDR3 sequences, around 90% seen once. The sequenced sample was CD4+ T cells from PBMCs. The receptors were gathered from a human donor with Susac syndrome. Both conserved end residues are part of each CDR3. Size tells how often a clone was seen (once, few, many) or the class of an expanded clone, and some rows leave it out.

V,size,length,CDR3
TRBV25-1,.,13,CASSGVGSTEAFF
TRBV27,.,16,CASSPVPKGRVYEQYF
TRBV19,.,19,CASSISGQGTWRRPGELFF
TRBV12-3/TRBV12-4,few,12,CASTSVVFEQYF
TRBV7-6,once,15,CASSQRTGDNSPLHF
TRBV7-3,.,16,CASSLDLMGGANVLTF
TRBV27,.,15,CASSSHNQAQYGYTF
TRBV5-1,.,16,CASSPGSRLAKNIQYF
TRBV2,.,15,CASSGGTGDTGELFF
TRBV29-1,.,10,CSVSAAVAFF
TRBV20-1,.,14,CSARVAAASETQYF
TRBV7-3,.,15,CASSVTPGLEETQYF
TRBV7-9,.,16,CASSRTGNRMNTEAFF
TRBV7-2,.,12,CASSSSGGLKIF
TRBV5-1,.,13,CASSPYRATEAFF
TRBV7-9,.,16,CASSLIPGGKNTEAFF
TRBV28,.,15,CASRAHGSGANVLTF
TRBV20-1,.,13,CSARRQGEETQYF
TRBV19,.,15,CASTDWASPIGELFF
TRBV6-1,few,12,CASSAPEYEQYF
TRBV10-3,.,15,CAISQGRGRTYEQYF
TRBV6-8,few,13,CASSIDREQPQHF
TRBV4-1,.,14,CASSQVQIQETQYF